This paragraph reports one T cell receptor (beta chain). The sample has other DNA sequences that encode this CDR3 too. Assay used: immunoSEQ multiplex PCR; TCRdb lists only in-frame clones, some missing. The repertoire holds some 130,000 clones, with about 87% as singletons. Losses at the gene ends were 6 bases for V and 1 base for J; bases not matched to a gene: 1. The CDR3 is 13 residues long. Germline V gene sequence: CDR1 MNHEY, CDR2 SVGAGI. These data are taken from a study of T cell responses to AZD1222 COVID-19 vaccine. The sequenced sample was peripheral blood, obtained on day 0 of AZD1222 vaccination. The chain combines TRBV6-5 with TRBJ1-1; 8 nucleotides align to TRBD1. The TCR was taken from an adult in good health. The DNA of the CDR3 is TGTGCCAGCAGGGGGACAGGGAACACTGAAGCTTTCTTT. It codes for CASRGTGNTEAFF.